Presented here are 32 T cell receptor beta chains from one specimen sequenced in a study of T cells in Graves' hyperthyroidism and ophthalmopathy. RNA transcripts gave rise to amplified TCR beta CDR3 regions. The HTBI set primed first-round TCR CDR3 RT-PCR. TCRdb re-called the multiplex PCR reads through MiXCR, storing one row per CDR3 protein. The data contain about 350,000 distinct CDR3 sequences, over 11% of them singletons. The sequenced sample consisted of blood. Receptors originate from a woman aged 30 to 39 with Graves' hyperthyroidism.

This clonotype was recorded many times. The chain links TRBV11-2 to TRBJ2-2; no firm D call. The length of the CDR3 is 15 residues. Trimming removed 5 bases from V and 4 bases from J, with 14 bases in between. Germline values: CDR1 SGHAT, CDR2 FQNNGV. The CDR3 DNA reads TGTGCCAGCAGCCCCGTGGAACGTAGCACCGGGGAGCTGTTTTTT. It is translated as CASSPVERSTGELFF.

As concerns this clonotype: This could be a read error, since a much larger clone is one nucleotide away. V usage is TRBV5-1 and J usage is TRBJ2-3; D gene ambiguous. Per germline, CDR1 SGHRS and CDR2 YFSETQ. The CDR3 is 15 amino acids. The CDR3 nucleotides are TGCGCCAGCAGCTTGGGGACGATTAGCACAGATATGCAGTATTTT. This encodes CASSLGTISTDMQYF.

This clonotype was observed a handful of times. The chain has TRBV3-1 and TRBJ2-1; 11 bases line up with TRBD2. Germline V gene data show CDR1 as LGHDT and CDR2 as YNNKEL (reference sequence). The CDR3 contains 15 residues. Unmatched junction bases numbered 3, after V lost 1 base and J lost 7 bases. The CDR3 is CASSQVSGRVNEQFF. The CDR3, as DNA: TGTGCCAGCAGCCAAGTTAGCGGGAGGGTTAATGAGCAGTTCTTC.

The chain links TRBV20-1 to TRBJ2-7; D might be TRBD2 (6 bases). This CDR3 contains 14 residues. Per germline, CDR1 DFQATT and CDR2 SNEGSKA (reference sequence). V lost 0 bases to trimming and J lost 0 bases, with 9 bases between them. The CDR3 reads CSARDAGLSYEQYF. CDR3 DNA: TGCAGTGCTAGAGATGCGGGACTCTCCTACGAGCAGTACTTC.

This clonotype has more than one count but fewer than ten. The CDR3 region has the DNA TGTGCCTGGAGTCGAGGGGCGGCTGGAAACACCATATATTTT. As protein: CAWSRGAAGNTIYF. V gene TRBV30 combines with J gene TRBJ1-3, with TRBD1 as a possible D gene (5 bases). V was clipped by 2 bases and J by 2 bases, with 10 bases between them. The CDR3 has 14 residues. Germline V gene lookup returns CDR1 GTSNPN and CDR2 SVGIG (reference sequence).

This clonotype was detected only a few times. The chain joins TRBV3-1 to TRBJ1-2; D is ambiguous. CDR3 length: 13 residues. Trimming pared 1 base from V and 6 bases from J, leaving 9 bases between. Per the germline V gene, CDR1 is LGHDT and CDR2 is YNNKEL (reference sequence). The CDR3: CASSQGRADGYTF. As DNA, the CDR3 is TGTGCCAGCAGCCAAGGAAGGGCGGATGGCTACACCTTC.

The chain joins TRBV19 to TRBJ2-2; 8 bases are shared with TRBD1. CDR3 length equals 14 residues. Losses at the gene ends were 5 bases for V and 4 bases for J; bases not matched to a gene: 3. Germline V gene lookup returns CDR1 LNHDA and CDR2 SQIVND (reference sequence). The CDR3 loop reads CASSPDRGTGELFF. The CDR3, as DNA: TGTGCCAGTAGTCCTGACAGGGGCACCGGGGAGCTGTTTTTT.

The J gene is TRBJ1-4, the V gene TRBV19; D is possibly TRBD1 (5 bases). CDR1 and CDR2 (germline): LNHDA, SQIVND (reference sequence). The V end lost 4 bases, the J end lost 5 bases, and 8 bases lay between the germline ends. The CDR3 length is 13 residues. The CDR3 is CASSTRGNEKLFF. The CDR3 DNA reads TGTGCCAGTAGTACCCGGGGGAATGAAAAACTGTTTTTT.

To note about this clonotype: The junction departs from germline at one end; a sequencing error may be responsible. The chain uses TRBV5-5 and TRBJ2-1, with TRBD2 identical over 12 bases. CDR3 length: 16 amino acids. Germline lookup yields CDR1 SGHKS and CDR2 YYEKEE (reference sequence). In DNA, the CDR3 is TGTGTCAGCAGCTTGAGACTAGCGGGAGCCTACAATGAGCAGTTCTTC. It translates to CVSSLRLAGAYNEQFF.

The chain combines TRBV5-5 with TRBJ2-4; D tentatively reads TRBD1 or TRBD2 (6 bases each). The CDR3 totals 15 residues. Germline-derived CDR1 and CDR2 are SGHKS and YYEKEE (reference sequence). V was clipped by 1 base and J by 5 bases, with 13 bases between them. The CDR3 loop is CASSLPQGTENIQYF. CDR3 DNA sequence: TGTGCCAGCAGCTTGCCCCAGGGGACTGAAAACATTCAGTACTTC.

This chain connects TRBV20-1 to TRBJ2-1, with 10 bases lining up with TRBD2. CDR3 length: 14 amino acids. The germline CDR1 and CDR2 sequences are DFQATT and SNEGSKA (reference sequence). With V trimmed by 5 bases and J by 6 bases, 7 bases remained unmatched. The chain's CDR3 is CSAPTSGDFNEQFF. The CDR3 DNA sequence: TGCAGTGCTCCCACTAGCGGGGATTTCAATGAGCAGTTCTTC.

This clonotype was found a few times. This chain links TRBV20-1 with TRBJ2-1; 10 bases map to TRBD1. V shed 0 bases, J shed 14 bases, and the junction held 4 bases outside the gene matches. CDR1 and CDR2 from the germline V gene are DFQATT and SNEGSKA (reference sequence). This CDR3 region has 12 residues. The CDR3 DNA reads TGCAGTGCTAGAGAGACAGGGGGCAAAAAGTTCTTC. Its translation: CSARETGGKKFF.

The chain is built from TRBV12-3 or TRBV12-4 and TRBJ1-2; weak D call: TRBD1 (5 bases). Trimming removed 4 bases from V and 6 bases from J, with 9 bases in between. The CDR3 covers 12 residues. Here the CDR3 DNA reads TGTGCCAGCAGTTACTTGGGGGATGGCTACACCTTC. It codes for CASSYLGDGYTF.

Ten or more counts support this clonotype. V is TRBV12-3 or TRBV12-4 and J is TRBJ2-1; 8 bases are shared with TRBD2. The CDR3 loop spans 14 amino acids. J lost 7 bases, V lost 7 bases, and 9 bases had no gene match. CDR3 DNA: TGTGCCAGCACTAAACCCGCTAGCGGGAATGAGCAGTTCTTC. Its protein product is CASTKPASGNEQFF.

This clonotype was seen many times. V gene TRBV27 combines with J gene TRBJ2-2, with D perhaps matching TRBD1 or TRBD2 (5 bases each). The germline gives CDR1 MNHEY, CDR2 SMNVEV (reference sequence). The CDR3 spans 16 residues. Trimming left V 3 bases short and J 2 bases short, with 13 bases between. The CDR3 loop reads CASSFLTAVNTGELFF. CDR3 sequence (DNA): TGTGCCAGCAGTTTTCTGACAGCGGTAAACACCGGGGAGCTGTTTTTT.

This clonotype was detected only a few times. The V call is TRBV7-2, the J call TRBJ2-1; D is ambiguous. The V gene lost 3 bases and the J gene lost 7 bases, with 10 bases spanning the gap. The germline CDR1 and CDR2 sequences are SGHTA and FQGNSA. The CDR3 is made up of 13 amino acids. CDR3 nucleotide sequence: TGTGCCAGCAGCTTGTTTTTCCGGAATGAGCAGTTCTTC. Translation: CASSLFFRNEQFF.

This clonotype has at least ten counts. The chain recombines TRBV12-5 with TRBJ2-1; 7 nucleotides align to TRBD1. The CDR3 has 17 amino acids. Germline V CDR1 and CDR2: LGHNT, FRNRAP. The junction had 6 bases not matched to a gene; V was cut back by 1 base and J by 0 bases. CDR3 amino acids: CASGLERTGSSYNEQFF. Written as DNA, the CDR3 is TGTGCTAGTGGTTTGGAGCGGACAGGTAGCTCCTACAATGAGCAGTTCTTC.

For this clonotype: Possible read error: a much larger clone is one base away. CDR3 coding DNA: TGCAGTGCTAGCCCCCGGGACAAGGGCTATGGCTACACCTTC. Its translation: CSASPRDKGYGYTF. The V gene is TRBV20-1, the J gene TRBJ1-2; possible D gene TRBD1, 6 bases. CDR1 and CDR2 (germline): DFQATT, SNEGSKA (reference sequence). This CDR3 is 14 amino acids long. The V end lost 3 bases, the J end lost 4 bases, and 15 bases lay between the germline ends.

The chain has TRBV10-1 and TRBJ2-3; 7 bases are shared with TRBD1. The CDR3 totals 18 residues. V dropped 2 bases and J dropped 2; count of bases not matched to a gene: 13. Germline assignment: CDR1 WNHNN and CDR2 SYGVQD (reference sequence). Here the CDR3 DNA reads TGCGCCAGCAGTGAGAATACAATACAGGGGTCCGACACAGATACGCAGTATTTT. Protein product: CASSENTIQGSDTDTQYF.

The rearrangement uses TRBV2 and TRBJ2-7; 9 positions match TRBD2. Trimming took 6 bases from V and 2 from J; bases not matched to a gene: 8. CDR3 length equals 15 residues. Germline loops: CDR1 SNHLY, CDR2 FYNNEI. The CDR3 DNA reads TGTGCCAGCAGAAGTAGCGGGAGTGGGACCTACGAGCAGTACTTC. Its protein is CASRSSGSGTYEQYF.

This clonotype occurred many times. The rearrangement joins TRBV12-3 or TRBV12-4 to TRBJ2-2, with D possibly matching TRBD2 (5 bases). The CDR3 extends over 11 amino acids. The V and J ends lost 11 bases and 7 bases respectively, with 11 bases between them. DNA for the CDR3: TGTGCCGGCCGCCGGGGCGGGGAGCTGTTTTTT. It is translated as CAGRRGGELFF.

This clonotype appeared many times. DNA for the CDR3: TGTGCCAGCAGCCGCCTTGTCACTGCAGATACGCAGTATTTT. As protein: CASSRLVTADTQYF. The chain has TRBV3-1 and TRBJ2-3; D ambiguous. V lost 4 bases, J lost 4 bases, and 12 bases lay in between. Germline CDR1 and CDR2: LGHDT and YNNKEL (reference sequence). This CDR3 comprises 14 residues.

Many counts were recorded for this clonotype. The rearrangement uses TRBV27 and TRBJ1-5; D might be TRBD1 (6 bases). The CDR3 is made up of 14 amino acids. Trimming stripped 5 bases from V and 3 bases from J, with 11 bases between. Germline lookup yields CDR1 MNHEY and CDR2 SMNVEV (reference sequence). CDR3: CASSVTGNNQPQHF. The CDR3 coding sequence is TGTGCCAGCAGTGTAACAGGGAACAATCAGCCCCAGCATTTT.

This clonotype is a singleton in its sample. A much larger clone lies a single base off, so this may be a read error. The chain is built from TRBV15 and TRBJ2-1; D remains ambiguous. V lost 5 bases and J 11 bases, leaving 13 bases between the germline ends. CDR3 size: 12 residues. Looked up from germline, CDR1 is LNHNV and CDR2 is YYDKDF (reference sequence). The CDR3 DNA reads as TGTGCCACCAGCGGAGTTGGCCTAAAGCAGTTCTTC. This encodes CATSGVGLKQFF.

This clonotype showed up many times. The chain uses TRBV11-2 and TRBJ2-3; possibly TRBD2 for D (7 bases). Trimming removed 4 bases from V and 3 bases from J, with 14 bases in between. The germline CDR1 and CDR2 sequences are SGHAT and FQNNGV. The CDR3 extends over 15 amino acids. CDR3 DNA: TGTGCCAGCAGCTCTCTAGGGGGGGGGACAGATACGCAGTATTTT. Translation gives CASSSLGGGTDTQYF.

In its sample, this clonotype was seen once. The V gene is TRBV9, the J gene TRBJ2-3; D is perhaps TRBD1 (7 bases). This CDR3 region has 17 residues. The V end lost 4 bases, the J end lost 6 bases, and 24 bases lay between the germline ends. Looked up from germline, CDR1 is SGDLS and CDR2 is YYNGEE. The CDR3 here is CASSITGTPGGMDTQYF. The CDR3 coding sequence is TGTGCCAGCAGCATTACCGGGACCCCAGGGGGGATGGATACGCAGTATTTT. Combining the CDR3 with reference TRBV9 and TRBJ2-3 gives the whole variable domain DSGVTQTPKHLITATGQRVTLRCSPRSGDLSVYWYQQSLDQGLQFLIQYYNGEERAKGNILERFSAQQFPDLHSELNLSSLELGDSALYFCASSITGTPGGMDTQYFGPGTRLTVL.

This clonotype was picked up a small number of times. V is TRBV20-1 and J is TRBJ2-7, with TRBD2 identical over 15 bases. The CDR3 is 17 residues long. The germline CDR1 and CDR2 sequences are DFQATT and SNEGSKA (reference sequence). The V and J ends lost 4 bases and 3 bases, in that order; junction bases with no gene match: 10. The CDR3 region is CSATGLAGGPSNYEQYF. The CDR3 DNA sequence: TGCAGTGCTACGGGACTAGCGGGAGGACCGAGTAACTACGAGCAGTACTTC.

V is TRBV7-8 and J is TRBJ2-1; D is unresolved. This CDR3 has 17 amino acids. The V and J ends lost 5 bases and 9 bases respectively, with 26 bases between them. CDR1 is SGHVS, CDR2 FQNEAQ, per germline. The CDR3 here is CASSLPRFGLVVSEQFF. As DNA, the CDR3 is TGTGCCAGCAGCCTACCCCGATTTGGGTTGGTAGTCAGTGAGCAGTTCTTC.

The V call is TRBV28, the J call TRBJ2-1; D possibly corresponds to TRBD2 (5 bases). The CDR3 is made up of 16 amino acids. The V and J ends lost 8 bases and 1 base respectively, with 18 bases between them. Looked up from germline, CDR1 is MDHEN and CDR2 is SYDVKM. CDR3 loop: CASLNTDGNSYNEQFF. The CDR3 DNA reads TGTGCCAGCCTAAACACCGACGGGAATTCCTACAATGAGCAGTTCTTC.

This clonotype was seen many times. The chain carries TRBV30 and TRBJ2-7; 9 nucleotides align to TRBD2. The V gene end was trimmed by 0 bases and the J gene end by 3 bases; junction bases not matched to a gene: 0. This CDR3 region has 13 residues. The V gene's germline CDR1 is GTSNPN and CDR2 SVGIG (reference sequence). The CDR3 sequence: CAWSVAGGYEQYF. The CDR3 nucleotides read TGTGCCTGGAGTGTAGCGGGAGGCTACGAGCAGTACTTC.

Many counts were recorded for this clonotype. CDR3 bases: TGCAGTGCGGGACTAGCGGGAGGGACCACAGATACGCAGTATTTT. As protein: CSAGLAGGTTDTQYF. This chain connects TRBV20-1 to TRBJ2-3; 16 bases fit TRBD2. CDR1 is DFQATT, CDR2 SNEGSKA, per germline (reference sequence). There are 15 residues in the CDR3. The ends lost 6 bases at V and 2 bases at J; junction bases unmatched: 2.

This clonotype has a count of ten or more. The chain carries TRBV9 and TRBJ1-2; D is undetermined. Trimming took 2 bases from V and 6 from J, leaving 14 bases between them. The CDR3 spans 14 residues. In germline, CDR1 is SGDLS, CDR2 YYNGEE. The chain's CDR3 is CASSVESTEDGYTF. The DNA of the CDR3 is TGTGCCAGCAGCGTCGAGTCCACTGAGGATGGCTACACCTTC.